This T cell receptor (beta chain) was recorded in a study of CD8 T cells in ankylosing spondylitis. Making the TCR beta libraries involved quantitative 5'-RACE with molecular barcodes. TCRdb passed the 5' RACE reads through MiXCR, listing each CDR3 protein once. The data show 200,000 or so distinct CDR3 sequences, with 13% seen just once and about 11% held by the top ten. General study results and limits: A TCR beta motif of seven or eight highly homologous variants appeared characteristic of ankylosing spondylitis blood. Significant enrichment of disease-linked clones was reportedly seen in matched ankylosing spondylitis synovial fluid.

Trimming pared 1 base from V and 9 bases from J, leaving 10 bases between. Germline V gene data show CDR1 as LGHDT and CDR2 as YNNKEL (reference sequence). The CDR3 is 13 residues long. Of note for this clonotype: Its antigen is currently unknown.

Sequencing was done on a sample of blood, either unsorted or a sorted T cell fraction (not recorded which). The TCR sequence derives from a female donor with ankylosing spondylitis or in good health (not recorded which). This chain joins TRBV3-1 and TRBJ2-1, with D unresolved. The CDR3 region has the DNA TGTGCCAGCAGCCAAGTGCCTAGTTTTGAGCAGTTCTTC. Its translation: CASSQVPSFEQFF.